This record looks at one T cell receptor beta chain sequence and its context. The repertoire was sequenced with immunoSEQ multiplex PCR; TCRdb's copy has only in-frame clones and lacks some. The table shows around 90,000 clones, with around 89% occurring only once. Trimming took off 2 bases at V and 1 base at J, with 13 bases between the two ends. Per germline, CDR1 SGHTA and CDR2 FQGTGA. The CDR3 contains 16 residues. The data stem from a study of identifying expanded T cells in peripheral blood. Healthy donors had no documented immune events, such as infections, while sampled. This TCR was sampled from a person between 18 and 75 years old in good health. V is TRBV7-3 and J is TRBJ2-3; D might be TRBD2 (7 bases). Sequencing input: blood. As DNA, the CDR3 is TGTGCCAGCAGCTTATTGGCGGGGGCTCGCACAGATACGCAGTATTTT. It yields the protein CASSLLAGARTDTQYF. Full variable domain (remainder filled in from reference TRBV7-3 and TRBJ2-3): GAGVSQTPSNKVTEKGKYVELRCDPISGHTALYWYRQSLGQGPEFLIYFQGTGAADDSGLPNDRFFAVRPEGSVSTLKIQRTERGDSAVYLCASSLLAGARTDTQYFGPGTRLTVL.